These 2 T cell receptor beta chains were sequenced from one sample in a study of cytomegalovirus exposure and HLA in healthy donors. The PCR employed 60 Vbeta primers together with 13 Jbeta primers. Some clones are missing from TCRdb's copy, which holds only in-frame ones; the method was immunoSEQ multiplex PCR. This table holds 160,000 or so clones, about 77% found once. The specimen sequenced was PBMCs. The receptors derive from a man aged 18-30 years in good health and CMV-seropositive.

The chain links TRBV4-1 to TRBJ2-2; 9 bases match TRBD2. CDR3 size: 15 residues. Germline assignment: CDR1 MGHRA and CDR2 YSYEKL. J was trimmed by 5 bases and V by 6 bases; bases with no gene match: 7. The CDR3 DNA follows: TGCGCCAGCAGTCGCGGGGGGGCGGGGACCGGGGAGCTGTTTTTT. It specifies CASSRGGAGTGELFF.

This clone was counted between two and nine times. The chain employs TRBV28 and TRBJ1-1, with 8 bases fitting TRBD1. The CDR3 extends over 14 amino acids. Germline lookup yields CDR1 MDHEN and CDR2 SYDVKM. V was pared by 7 bases and J by 2 bases, with 6 bases of the junction left unmatched. The CDR3: CASITTGANTEAFF. The CDR3 DNA reads as TGTGCCAGCATTACGACAGGGGCAAACACTGAAGCTTTCTTT.